A single sample gave rise to the 31 T cell receptor beta chains below, sequenced in a study of cytomegalovirus exposure and HLA in healthy donors. Researchers ran the PCR with 60 Vbeta and 13 Jbeta primers. The protocol was immunoSEQ multiplex PCR, while the TCRdb copy is restricted to in-frame clones and leaves out a portion. The data contain 150,000 or so clones, around 72% of them singletons. Sequenced: PBMCs. The source of these receptors is a woman aged 40-49 years in good health and CMV-seropositive.

This clone was recorded only once. The chain combines TRBV6-1 with TRBJ1-2; D is possibly TRBD1 (6 bases). The V gene lost 5 bases and the J gene lost 4 bases, with 14 bases spanning the gap. The CDR3 is 14 amino acids. The germline V gene encodes CDR1 MNHNS and CDR2 SASEGT. DNA of the CDR3: TGTGCCAGCAGTCTAATACAGGGTACCTATGGCTACACCTTC. This sequence encodes CASSLIQGTYGYTF.

V and J are TRBV5-1 and TRBJ2-5; tentative D call: TRBD2 (6 bases). CDR3 size: 14 residues. Trimming pared 7 bases from V and 4 bases from J, leaving 17 bases between. CDR1 is SGHRS and CDR2 is YFSETQ in the germline V gene. The CDR3 loop reads CASSQMGGGETQYF. Here the CDR3 DNA reads TGCGCCAGCTCTCAAATGGGGGGTGGAGAGACCCAGTACTTC.

J is TRBJ2-1 and V is TRBV9, with TRBD1 identical over 7 bases. V gave up 0 bases and J gave up 4 bases; unmatched junction bases: 10. CDR1 is SGDLS and CDR2 is YYNGEE in the germline V gene. The CDR3 totals 17 residues. CDR3 DNA: TGTGCCAGCAGCGTAGAGTTGAAACAGGGGCATTACAATGAGCAGTTCTTC. It translates to CASSVELKQGHYNEQFF.

The CDR3 DNA follows: TGTGCCAGCAGGTCCACTGGTTCGGACACCCTCCACTTT. Translating it yields CASRSTGSDTLHF. The V and J genes are TRBV7-9 and TRBJ1-6; a weak D match, TRBD1 (5 bases). V was pared by 6 bases and J by 14 bases, with 17 bases between. The CDR3 has 13 residues. The V gene's germline CDR1 is SEHNR and CDR2 FQNEAQ (reference sequence).

V gene TRBV7-9 combines with J gene TRBJ1-2; the match to TRBD1 covers 7 bases. Trimming took 5 bases from V and 12 from J; bases not matched to a gene: 12. Per the germline V gene, CDR1 is SEHNR and CDR2 is FQNEAQ (reference sequence). The CDR3 loop spans 13 amino acids. The chain's CDR3 is CASSKDRMVINTF. The CDR3 DNA sequence: TGTGCCAGCAGCAAGGACAGGATGGTCATTAACACCTTC.

V and J are TRBV30 and TRBJ2-3; D perhaps matches TRBD2 (5 bases). CDR3 length equals 12 residues. The V end was cut by 3 bases, the J end by 6 bases, with 10 bases between. The germline gives CDR1 GTSNPN, CDR2 SVGIG (reference sequence). CDR3 residues: CAWSGERDTQYF. CDR3 in DNA: TGTGCCTGGAGCGGGGAGAGGGATACGCAGTATTTT.

This clone occurred once. The V and J genes are TRBV19 and TRBJ1-3; 9 bases fit TRBD1. Losses at the gene ends were 3 bases for V and 14 bases for J; bases not matched to a gene: 11. Germline V gene sequence: CDR1 LNHDA, CDR2 SQIVND (reference sequence). CDR3 size: 14 residues. The CDR3 DNA reads as TGTGCCAGTAGTATCGGGACAGGGCCGGCGCCCCTATATTTT. Protein sequence: CASSIGTGPAPLYF.

V usage is TRBV28 and J usage is TRBJ1-1; 7 bases fit TRBD1. With V trimmed by 6 bases and J by 0 bases, 4 bases remained unmatched. CDR3 length: 14 amino acids. Germline V gene data show CDR1 as MDHEN and CDR2 as SYDVKM. CDR3 bases: TGTGCCAGCAGCCGACAGGGTATGAACACTGAAGCTTTCTTT. Translated: CASSRQGMNTEAFF.

The J gene is TRBJ2-7, the V gene TRBV5-1; tentative D call: TRBD1 (6 bases). The CDR3 is 14 residues long. Germline V gene lookup returns CDR1 SGHRS and CDR2 YFSETQ. V was trimmed by 2 bases and J by 3 bases, leaving 12 bases between them. In nucleotides, the CDR3 is TGCGCCAGCAGCTTCCAGGGACAATTCTACGAGCAGTACTTC. Amino acid sequence: CASSFQGQFYEQYF.

The chain is built from TRBV5-4 and TRBJ2-7; D possibly corresponds to TRBD2 (5 bases). With 1 base removed from V and 1 base from J, the gap between germline ends came to 6 bases. The length of the CDR3 is 13 residues. Germline V gives CDR1 SGHNT, CDR2 YYREEE (reference sequence). The CDR3 nucleotides read TGTGCCAGCAGCTTGAGAGGGTCCTACGAGCAGTACTTC. Protein sequence: CASSLRGSYEQYF. Using reference TRBV5-4 and TRBJ2-7 for the parts outside the CDR3, the full variable domain is ETGVTQSPTHLIKTRGQQVTLRCSSQSGHNTVSWYQQALGQGPQFIFQYYREEENGRGNFPPRFSGLQFPNYSSELNVNALELDDSALYLCASSLRGSYEQYFGPGTRLTVT.

The chain has TRBV5-6 and TRBJ2-3; tentative D call: TRBD1 (6 bases). V lost 0 bases and J lost 4, with 12 bases in between. The CDR3 covers 15 residues. Germline lookup yields CDR1 SGHDT and CDR2 YYEEEE. The CDR3 coding sequence is TGTGCCAGCAGCTTGGCCACGGCAGGGGCAGATACGCAGTATTTT. Translation: CASSLATAGADTQYF.

The chain uses TRBV28 and TRBJ2-5; D gene ambiguous. The CDR3 has 13 amino acids. Trimming took 6 bases from V and 2 from J, leaving 10 bases between them. Per the germline V gene, CDR1 is MDHEN and CDR2 is SYDVKM. Here the CDR3 reads CASRWSAQETQYF. CDR3 DNA: TGTGCCAGCAGGTGGAGCGCTCAAGAGACCCAGTACTTC.

This clone was observed a few times. At one end the junction does not follow the germline gene, possibly because of a read error. The chain links TRBV30 to TRBJ2-4; D possibly corresponds to TRBD2 (5 bases). Germline V gives CDR1 GTSNPN, CDR2 SVGIG (reference sequence). CDR3 length: 11 residues. CDR3 region: CAWIGKNSQYF. In DNA form, the CDR3 reads TGTGCCTGGATCGGGAAAAACAGTCAGTACTTC.

In regard to this clone: The junction departs from germline at one end; a sequencing error may be responsible. The chain employs TRBV6-1 and TRBJ2-7, with 8 bases that match TRBD2. Germline V gives CDR1 MNHNS, CDR2 SASEGT. The CDR3 sequence is 16 residues long. The CDR3 sequence: CASSGTGLVGPYEQYF. The DNA for the CDR3 is TGTGCCAGCAGTGGCACGGGACTAGTTGGCCCCTATGAGCAGTACTTC.

V usage is TRBV7-9 and J usage is TRBJ1-2, with 9 bases matching TRBD1. Germline V CDR1 and CDR2: SEHNR, FQNEAQ (reference sequence). V shed 3 bases and J 6 bases; nucleotides not matched to a gene: 8. The CDR3 spans 15 residues. DNA for the CDR3: TGTGCCAGCAGCTTCGCGGGACAGGGAAAGGATGGCTACACCTTC. Its translation is CASSFAGQGKDGYTF.

The chain carries TRBV29-1 and TRBJ1-2; D might be TRBD1 (6 bases). Deletions cut 6 bases from V and 6 bases from J, with 20 bases between. Germline V gene data show CDR1 as SQVTM and CDR2 as ANQGSEA. This CDR3 is built from 14 residues. The CDR3 spells CSVTQGGDGDGYTF. DNA for the CDR3: TGCAGCGTAACACAAGGGGGGGACGGTGATGGCTACACCTTC.

This clone was found a few times. CDR3 sequence reads: CASSPVRLDGYTF. CDR3 coding DNA: TGTGCCAGCTCACCAGTGAGGTTGGATGGCTACACCTTC. V usage is TRBV18 and J usage is TRBJ1-2; D ambiguous. The CDR3 has 13 amino acids. V shed 2 bases and J shed 6 bases, with 10 bases lying between them. The germline V gene encodes CDR1 KGHSH and CDR2 LQKENI.

J is TRBJ1-6 and V is TRBV2; TRBD1 is a possible D gene (5 bases). Germline CDR1 reads SNHLY; CDR2 reads FYNNEI. Trimming stripped 4 bases from V and 5 bases from J, with 12 bases between. This CDR3 comprises 15 residues. CDR3 loop: CASSGFAGDNSPLHF. The DNA of the CDR3 is TGTGCCAGCAGTGGATTTGCGGGGGATAATTCACCCCTCCACTTT.

This clone was found a few times. This rearrangement joins TRBV6-1 to TRBJ1-5; weak D call: TRBD1 (6 bases). CDR3 length: 14 amino acids. The germline CDR1 and CDR2 sequences are MNHNS and SASEGT. The ends were cut back, 5 bases at V and 0 bases at J, with 8 bases in the middle. CDR3 sequence: CASSNRDSNQPQHF. The CDR3, as DNA: TGTGCCAGCAGTAACAGGGATAGCAATCAGCCCCAGCATTTT.

The genes are TRBV4-3 and TRBJ1-2; weak D call: TRBD1 (6 bases). This CDR3 comprises 17 residues. V lost 4 bases, J lost 5 bases, and 23 bases lay in between. CDR1 is LGHNA and CDR2 is YSLEER in the germline V gene. CDR3 coding DNA: TGCGCCAGCAGCCGGAGTTTCGCAGGGGAAGTGGGATATGGCTACACCTTC. Protein: CASSRSFAGEVGYGYTF.

V is TRBV19 and J is TRBJ1-2; D may be TRBD1 (6 bases). The V gene lost 10 bases and the J gene lost 2 bases, with 14 bases spanning the gap. CDR1 LNHDA and CDR2 SQIVND come from the germline V gene (reference sequence). The length of the CDR3 is 13 residues. The CDR3 DNA follows: TGTGCCACCCCGGGGCAGGGGAACTATGGCTACACCTTC. It yields the protein CATPGQGNYGYTF.

The chain uses TRBV19 and TRBJ1-5; D not resolved. CDR1 is LNHDA and CDR2 is SQIVND in the germline V gene (reference sequence). The CDR3 sequence is 13 residues long. Trimming cost V 4 bases and J 5 bases, with 9 bases left between them. DNA of the CDR3: TGTGCCAGTAGTAGCCACGGGGATCAGCCCCAGCATTTT. Amino acids: CASSSHGDQPQHF.

The chain employs TRBV7-9 and TRBJ1-2; TRBD1 is a possible D gene (5 bases). This CDR3 is built from 14 residues. V was clipped by 5 bases and J by 2 bases, with 12 bases between them. CDR1 SEHNR and CDR2 FQNEAQ come from the germline V gene (reference sequence). DNA for the CDR3: TGTGCCAGCAGCCCAAGCGGGGGGAACTATGGCTACACCTTC. Translation: CASSPSGGNYGYTF. The full variable domain, with the rest looked up from reference TRBV7-9 and TRBJ1-2, is DTGVSQNPRHKITKRGQNVTFRCDPISEHNRLYWYRQTLGQGPEFLTYFQNEAQLEKSRLLSDRFSAERPKGSFSTLEIQRTEQGDSAMYLCASSPSGGNYGYTFGSGTRLTVV.

The V gene is TRBV18, the J gene TRBJ2-5, with a tentative D call TRBD2 (6 bases). The CDR3 has 14 amino acids. Germline CDR1 and CDR2: KGHSH and LQKENI. The ends were cut back, 3 bases at V and 0 bases at J, with 8 bases in the middle. Here the CDR3 DNA reads TGTGCCAGCTCACCGGGACTGCACCAAGAGACCCAGTACTTC. Protein sequence: CASSPGLHQETQYF.

The chain recombines TRBV10-3 with TRBJ1-1; D gene uncertain. The CDR3 is made up of 15 amino acids. Germline V gene data show CDR1 as ENHRY and CDR2 as SYGVKD. V lost 0 bases and J 4 bases, leaving 12 bases between the germline ends. DNA for the CDR3: TGTGCCATCAGTGAGTCGGAGGTTACGCGCACTGAAGCTTTCTTT. As protein: CAISESEVTRTEAFF.

This clone was detected once. The CDR3 protein is CASSQDRDPYEQYF. CDR3 coding DNA: TGCGCCAGCAGCCAAGACAGGGATCCCTACGAGCAGTACTTC. The chain employs TRBV4-3 and TRBJ2-7; a possible D gene is TRBD1 (5 bases). This CDR3 is 14 amino acids long. Germline-derived CDR1 and CDR2 are LGHNA and YSLEER. Deletions cut 0 bases from V and 2 bases from J, with 8 bases between.

The chain is built from TRBV30 and TRBJ1-6, with D unresolved. Deletions cut 3 bases from V and 2 bases from J, with 2 bases between. Per germline, CDR1 GTSNPN and CDR2 SVGIG (reference sequence). The CDR3 has 12 amino acids. In DNA, the CDR3 is TGTGCCTGGAGCGCCTATAATTCACCCCTCCACTTT. This translates into CAWSAYNSPLHF. The full variable domain, completed using reference TRBV30 and TRBJ1-6, is SQTIHQWPATLVQPVGSPLSLECTVEGTSNPNLYWYRQAAGRGLQLLFYSVGIGQISSEVPQNLSASRPQDRQFILSSKKLLLSDSGFYLCAWSAYNSPLHFGNGTRLTVT.

This chain connects TRBV5-1 to TRBJ2-1; 7 nucleotides align to TRBD2. With V trimmed by 1 base and J by 3 bases, 10 bases remained unmatched. Germline CDR1 and CDR2: SGHRS and YFSETQ. This CDR3 is built from 17 residues. This CDR3 is CASSLIKRDLGYNEQFF. CDR3 sequence (DNA): TGCGCCAGCAGCTTGATTAAGCGGGACCTCGGCTACAATGAGCAGTTCTTC.

V usage is TRBV7-8 and J usage is TRBJ2-7, with a weak D call TRBD2 (6 bases). Trimming took 5 bases from V and 0 from J, leaving 11 bases between them. Germline V gives CDR1 SGHVS, CDR2 FQNEAQ. The CDR3 runs to 14 residues. The CDR3 sequence is CASSPTGASYEQYF. CDR3 DNA: TGTGCCAGCAGCCCTACGGGAGCCTCCTACGAGCAGTACTTC. The variable domain in full, with the rest retrieved from reference TRBV7-8 and TRBJ2-7, is GAGVSQSPRYKVAKRGQDVALRCDPISGHVSLFWYQQALGQGPEFLTYFQNEAQLDKSGLPSDRFFAERPEGSVSTLKIQRTQQEDSAVYLCASSPTGASYEQYFGPGTRLTVT.

The CDR3 coding sequence is TGTGCCAGCAGCTGGACAGTTTCCTACGAGCAGTACTTC. Protein product: CASSWTVSYEQYF. The chain recombines TRBV7-9 with TRBJ2-7; weak D call: TRBD1 (6 bases). CDR3 length: 13 residues. The ends were cut back, 4 bases at V and 1 base at J, with 8 bases in the middle. Germline V gene lookup returns CDR1 SEHNR and CDR2 FQNEAQ (reference sequence).

The chain joins TRBV5-1 to TRBJ2-7, with TRBD1 as a possible D gene (6 bases). Germline CDR1 is SGHRS and CDR2 is YFSETQ. The CDR3 covers 13 residues. V gave up 7 bases and J gave up 2 bases, with 13 bases separating them. The CDR3 DNA follows: TGCGCCAGCCACCGGGACACCACCTACGAGCAGTACTTC. As protein: CASHRDTTYEQYF.